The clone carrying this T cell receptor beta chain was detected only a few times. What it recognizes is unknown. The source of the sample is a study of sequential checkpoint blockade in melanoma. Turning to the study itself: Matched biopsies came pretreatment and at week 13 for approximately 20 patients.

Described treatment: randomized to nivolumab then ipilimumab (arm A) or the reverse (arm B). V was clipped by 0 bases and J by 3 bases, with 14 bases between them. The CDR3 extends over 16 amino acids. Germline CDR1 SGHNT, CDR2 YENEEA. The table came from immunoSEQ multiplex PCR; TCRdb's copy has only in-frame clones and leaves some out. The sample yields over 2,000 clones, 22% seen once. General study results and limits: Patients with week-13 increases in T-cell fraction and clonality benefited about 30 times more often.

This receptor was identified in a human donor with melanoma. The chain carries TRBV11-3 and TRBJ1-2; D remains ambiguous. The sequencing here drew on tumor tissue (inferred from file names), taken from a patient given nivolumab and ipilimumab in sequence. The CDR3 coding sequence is TGTGCCAGCAGCTTAGACGTCGGCCAGAGTCACTATGGCTACACCTTC. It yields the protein CASSLDVGQSHYGYTF.